Reported below is one TCR beta chain. Its antigen target is currently unknown. Qualities for individual bases were not recorded, and no much larger clone is one base off. RNA was extracted with the RNeasy kit and about 0.5 to 1 ug was reverse transcribed using random hexamers. The immunoSEQ multiplex PCR assay, which covers 54 Vbeta and 13 Jbeta segments, was used to amplify TCR beta CDR3 regions. PCR amplification bias was corrected using a synthetic template baseline for primer optimization and computational correction. The authors processed their data as follows. Reads were annotated to V, D and J genes per IMGT and analyzed with immunoSEQ Analyzer, keeping only productive sequences. Clonality was calculated as one minus the Shannon entropy normalized by log2 of the number of productive unique sequences. For each patient and control, public and private clones were evaluated among the 100 most prevalent clones. Susac-specific clones were defined as absent from healthy and MS cohorts, about 1,100 published viral clones and other ImmuneACCESS disease sequences. Using fastp trimming at Q25 and MiXCR clonotype assembly, TCRdb reanalyzed the public sequencing data and kept in-frame beta chains. Entries that share a CDR3 protein sequence are merged under the most common genes and DNA. The V and J calls were not made by the authors but by TCRdb's processing. Recorded for this sample are under 300,000 distinct CDR3 sequences; 90% to 96% of them occurred a single time. The ten largest clones represent under 0.12% of the sample.

This sample was included in a study of CD8 T cells in Susac syndrome (dated by TCRdb to the late 2010s). Notes on the research overall: Of the Susac syndrome patients who were sequenced, eight or nine were in clinical remission while six had clinically active disease. Susac syndrome patients were therapy-naive, on corticosteroids (some also receiving IVIg), or on IVIg alone at blood withdrawal. Whether CD8+ T cell activation and differentiation in Susac syndrome was antigen driven was tested using repertoire sequencing. The paper as a whole reports these results and caveats: The number of individuals in the TCR sequencing and HLA analysis was recognized as being relatively small. In patients with Susac syndrome, the CD4+ T cell repertoire showed no detectable clonal expansion.

High-throughput TCR beta sequencing profiled peripheral blood CD8+ and CD4+ T cells from healthy donors, Susac syndrome patients and multiple sclerosis patients. Susac syndrome patients met recently defined diagnostic criteria for definite or probable disease. Bulk CD8+ and CD4+ T cells were purified magnetically by negative isolation, whereas CD8+ TEMRA cells were enriched by FACS. Blood was drawn into EDTA tubes, processed within 24 hours, and PBMCs were isolated by density gradient centrifugation. PBMCs intended for TCR sequencing were cryopreserved in liquid nitrogen and thawed later in a water bath at 37 degrees C. A purity of at least 90% was achieved for sorted or isolated CD4+, CD8+ and CD8+ TEMRA cells. This clonotype was sampled from a human donor with Susac syndrome. The sequenced material came from CD4+ T cells from PBMCs.

The DNA sequence is as follows: TGTGCCAGCAACCCCGACAGGGGTGGTGAGACCCAGTACTTC. This gives the protein CASNPDRGGETQYF. The V and J genes are TRBV9 and TRBJ2-5; 8 nucleotides in the junction match TRBD1. Inclusive of the bounding cysteine and phenylalanine, the CDR3 is 14 residues long. This entry keeps only the CDR3 DNA: 42 bases, framed from base 1. CDR1 and CDR2, per the germline V gene, are SGDLS and YYNGEE. V is cut back by 6 bases and J by 5 bases, with 9 bases in the junction unmatched.